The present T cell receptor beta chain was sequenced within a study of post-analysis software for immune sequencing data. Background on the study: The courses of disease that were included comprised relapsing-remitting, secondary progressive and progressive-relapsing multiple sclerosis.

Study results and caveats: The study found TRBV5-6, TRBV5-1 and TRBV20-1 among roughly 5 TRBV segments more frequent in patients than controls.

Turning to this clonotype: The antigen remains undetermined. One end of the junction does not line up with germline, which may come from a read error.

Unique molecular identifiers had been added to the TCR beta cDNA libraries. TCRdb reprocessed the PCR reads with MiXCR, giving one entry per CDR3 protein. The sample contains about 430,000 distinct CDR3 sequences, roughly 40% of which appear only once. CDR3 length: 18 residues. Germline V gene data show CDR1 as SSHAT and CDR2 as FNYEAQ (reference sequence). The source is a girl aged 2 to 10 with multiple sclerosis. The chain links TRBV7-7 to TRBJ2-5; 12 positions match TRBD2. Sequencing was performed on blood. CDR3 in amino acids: CASSLELASGRVRETQYF. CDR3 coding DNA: TGTGCTAGCAGCTTAGAGTTGGCTAGCGGGAGGGTCAGGGAGACCCAGTACTTC.